The subject of this entry is one T cell receptor (beta chain). The target antigen is unknown. The data were taken from a study of T cells in Graves' hyperthyroidism and ophthalmopathy. There were TCR beta CDR3 regions amplified from RNA transcripts. The TCR CDR3 first-round RT-PCR relied on the HTBI primer set. TCRdb redid the calling of the multiplex PCR reads with MiXCR, one entry per CDR3 protein. Of hundreds of thousands of distinct CDR3 sequences listed, less than 15% are singletons. Stable Graves' hyperthyroidism denoted no ophthalmopathy progression over 18 months. Uncontrolled infection, other autoimmune disease, pregnancy or lactation barred patients from enrollment. The CDR3 runs 15 residues. Germline V gene data show CDR1 as SEHNR and CDR2 as FQNEAQ (reference sequence). Unmatched junction bases numbered 11, after V lost 4 bases and J lost 8 bases. Study observations and caveats: Most expanded thyroid clonotypes above 0.001 recurred in blood. The model's output predicted ophthalmopathy at a median of 6.5 months prior to onset.

This chain links TRBV7-9 with TRBJ2-1, with 7 bases identical to TRBD1. This TCR came from a woman under 30 with Graves' hyperthyroidism. Source material: blood. CDR3 DNA sequence: TGTGCCAGCAGCTCAACAGGGGACCCTAGGGATGAGCAGTTCTTC. Amino acids: CASSSTGDPRDEQFF.